The 14 T cell receptor beta chains listed next were all sequenced from one sample in a study of blood T cells in healthy people across ages. Alongside a J-beta primer mix, a sample-barcoded 5' primer served in a second PCR lasting about 6 to 12 cycles. One entry per CDR3 protein results from TCRdb running MiXCR on the 5' RACE reads. The sample has about 1.1 million distinct CDR3 sequences, roughly two fifths seen once. The sample was blood. Receptor source: a young man in good health.

This chain joins TRBV11-3 and TRBJ1-1, with D maybe TRBD1 (5 bases). Germline CDR1 SGHNT, CDR2 YENEEA. This CDR3 contains 14 residues. V lost 5 bases and J 5 bases, leaving 15 bases between the germline ends. The CDR3 here is CASSPHGGWTEAFF. In nucleotides, the CDR3 is TGTGCCAGCAGCCCCCATGGGGGTTGGACTGAAGCTTTCTTT.

The chain couples TRBV7-2 to TRBJ2-7; perhaps TRBD1 as D (6 bases). The CDR3 has 13 amino acids. The V end lost 4 bases, the J end lost 7 bases, and 14 bases lay between the germline ends. CDR1 and CDR2 (germline): SGHTA, FQGNSA. CDR3 residues: CASSYQGPPEQYF. The CDR3, as DNA: TGTGCCAGCAGCTACCAGGGGCCCCCTGAGCAGTACTTC.

The chain is built from TRBV6-2 or TRBV6-3 and TRBJ1-1; D is unresolved. Per germline, CDR1 MNHEY and CDR2 SVGEGT. The CDR3 has 15 amino acids. Trimming shortened V by 2 bases and J by 3 bases, and 13 bases separated the two germline ends. CDR3 DNA: TGTGCCAGCAGTTACCTCGCTAGTTTGGACACTGAAGCTTTCTTT. Amino acid sequence: CASSYLASLDTEAFF.

This chain joins TRBV4-3 and TRBJ2-1, with D perhaps TRBD2 (6 bases). The V and J ends lost 0 bases and 9 bases respectively, with 12 bases between them. From germline, CDR1 is LGHNA and CDR2 YSLEER. The CDR3 has 14 residues. Written as DNA, the CDR3 is TGCGCCAGCAGCCAAGAAACTAGCAGCTGTGAGCAGTTCTTC. Encoded protein: CASSQETSSCEQFF.

V is TRBV4-2 and J is TRBJ1-4, with a tentative D call TRBD1 (5 bases). V lost 0 bases to trimming and J lost 6 bases, with 11 bases between them. This CDR3 is built from 15 residues. Per germline, CDR1 LGHNA and CDR2 YNFKEQ. This CDR3 is CASSQEARADEKLFF. Here the CDR3 DNA reads TGTGCCAGCAGCCAAGAGGCCAGGGCGGATGAAAAACTGTTTTTT.

The chain employs TRBV7-2 and TRBJ1-1, with a weak D call TRBD1 (5 bases). The CDR3 runs 16 residues. Germline V CDR1 and CDR2: SGHTA, FQGNSA. The V end was cut by 1 base, the J end by 7 bases, with 19 bases between. The CDR3 region has the DNA TGTGCCAGCAGCTTAGTTTTAGTCCGGGACCGCGGTGAAGCTTTCTTT. It translates to CASSLVLVRDRGEAFF.

This clonotype was detected ten times or more. The CDR3 coding sequence is TGCGCCAGCAGCCAAGATGTCGGTTCTGGGGCCAACGTCCTGACTTTC. Its translation is CASSQDVGSGANVLTF. V usage is TRBV4-3 and J usage is TRBJ2-6, with D unclear. The CDR3 covers 16 residues. CDR1 and CDR2 (germline): LGHNA, YSLEER. Trimming shortened V by 0 bases and J by 1 base, and 7 bases separated the two germline ends.

This clonotype was found a few times. The genes are TRBV12-3 or TRBV12-4 and TRBJ1-2; D uncertain. V shed 4 bases and J shed 0 bases, with 9 bases lying between them. The CDR3 consists of 14 residues. The CDR3 bases are TGTGCCAGCAGTTCAAACGGGGCTAACTATGGCTACACCTTC. This encodes CASSSNGANYGYTF.

The J gene is TRBJ1-5, the V gene TRBV12-3 or TRBV12-4, with TRBD1 matching 7 bases. Trimming at V came to 6 bases and at J to 1 base, leaving 9 bases not matched to a gene. The CDR3 length is 16 residues. CDR3 sequence: CASSSYGTDSNQPQHF. CDR3 bases: TGTGCCAGCAGCTCCTACGGGACAGACAGCAATCAGCCCCAGCATTTT.

The chain links TRBV29-1 to TRBJ2-5; 12 positions agree with TRBD2. After removal of 4 bases from V and 11 bases from J, the junction contained 8 bases not matched to a gene. The CDR3 totals 13 residues. Germline-derived CDR1 and CDR2 are SQVTM and ANQGSEA. CDR3 bases: TGCAGCGTTGGACTAGCGGGGGTCGATGAGCAGTACTTC. Its translation: CSVGLAGVDEQYF.

CDR3 region: CASSYSPGNTGELFF. As DNA, the CDR3 is TGTGCCAGCAGTTACTCTCCCGGGAACACCGGGGAGCTGTTTTTT. V and J are TRBV6-2 or TRBV6-3 and TRBJ2-2; D remains unclear. Germline CDR1 reads MNHEY; CDR2 reads SVGEGT. The CDR3 consists of 15 residues. With 0 bases removed from V and 1 base from J, the gap between germline ends came to 6 bases.

The rearrangement joins TRBV12-3 or TRBV12-4 to TRBJ2-3; D call uncertain. The CDR3 contains 14 residues. V was shortened by 6 bases and J by 2 bases, with 12 bases between the two germline ends. The CDR3 loop reads CASSLDLTTDTQYF. The CDR3 DNA reads TGTGCCAGCAGCCTGGACCTGACCACAGATACGCAGTATTTT.

V is TRBV13 and J is TRBJ2-3; D perhaps matches TRBD1 (6 bases). Per germline, CDR1 PRHDT and CDR2 FYEKMQ (reference sequence). V was trimmed by 5 bases and J by 0 bases, leaving 12 bases between them. CDR3 length: 15 amino acids. Written as DNA, the CDR3 is TGTGCCAGCAGCCCAGGGGCGGTTAGCACAGATACGCAGTATTTT. As protein: CASSPGAVSTDTQYF.

The CDR3 DNA reads TGTGCCAGCAGTGAACGGGGACCCGGAAACACCATATATTTT. This codes for CASSERGPGNTIYF. V gene TRBV25-1 combines with J gene TRBJ1-3, with D possibly being TRBD1 (5 bases). Germline assignment: CDR1 MGHDK and CDR2 SYGVNS. CDR3 length: 14 residues. V dropped 2 bases and J dropped 4 bases, with 9 bases sitting between them.